This passage covers 17 T cell receptor beta chains from one sample sequenced in a study of blood T cell repertoires in COVID-19. Sequenced by immunoSEQ multiplex PCR; TCRdb stores in-frame clones only, minus some. Of around 43,000 clones in the sample, approximately 85% were seen once. The sequenced sample was peripheral blood. The receptors were sampled from an elderly woman with acute or convalescent COVID-19.

The DNA for the CDR3 is TGTGCCTGGAGTCACGGACTAGCGGGAGCCGCCGGGGAGCTGTTTTTT. Translated, it gives CAWSHGLAGAAGELFF. The V and J genes are TRBV30 and TRBJ2-2; TRBD2 agrees at 13 bases. The CDR3 runs to 16 residues. Germline V gene sequence: CDR1 GTSNPN, CDR2 SVGIG (reference sequence). The trim removed 2 bases at V and 6 bases at J, leaving 6 bases unmatched.

The chain recombines TRBV19 with TRBJ2-3; D is ambiguous. V was pared by 3 bases and J by 2 bases, with 9 bases between. Germline CDR1 is LNHDA and CDR2 is SQIVND (reference sequence). The CDR3 consists of 14 residues. This chain's CDR3 is CASSILVPTDTQYF. The CDR3 region has the DNA TGTGCCAGTAGTATTCTAGTGCCCACAGATACGCAGTATTTT.

The rearrangement joins TRBV21-1 to TRBJ1-1; the DNA was not compared with TRBD1, the D call given in the table. TRBV21-1 is a pseudogene segment. This CDR3 comprises 11 residues. Here the CDR3 reads CASTEDSEAFF. The DNA of the CDR3 is TGTGCCAGCACCGAGGACAGTGAAGCTTTCTTT.

Written as DNA, the CDR3 is TGCAGTGCTAGTCAGGGAAGTGGTAACTATGGCTACACCTTC. Encoded protein: CSASQGSGNYGYTF. J is TRBJ1-2 and V is TRBV20-1, with D possibly being TRBD1 (5 bases). V was clipped by 3 bases and J by 1 base, with 12 bases between them. CDR1 is DFQATT and CDR2 is SNEGSKA in the germline V gene (reference sequence). The CDR3 consists of 14 residues.

V is TRBV7-9 and J is TRBJ2-7; D possibly corresponds to TRBD2 (6 bases). Germline V gene sequence: CDR1 SEHNR, CDR2 FQNEAQ (reference sequence). The CDR3 loop spans 13 amino acids. The V end was cut by 7 bases, the J end by 1 base, with 11 bases between. As DNA, the CDR3 is TGTGCCAGCACCGATAGCGGATCCTACGAGCAGTACTTC. The encoded protein is CASTDSGSYEQYF.

This rearrangement joins TRBV28 to TRBJ1-4; TRBD1 matches at 8 bases. The CDR3 runs 15 residues. The germline CDR1 and CDR2 sequences are MDHEN and SYDVKM. With 6 bases clipped from V and 8 bases from J, the junction kept 11 bases outside the gene matches. The CDR3 region has the DNA TGTGCCAGCAGCCCATTGCAGGGGGCTTACGAAAAACTGTTTTTT. Translated: CASSPLQGAYEKLFF.

This rearrangement joins TRBV2 to TRBJ2-2; TRBD2 is a possible D gene (5 bases). Trimming left V 8 bases short and J 4 bases short, with 8 bases between. Germline V CDR1 and CDR2: SNHLY, FYNNEI. The CDR3 sequence is 12 residues long. The CDR3 reads CASRLPTGELFF. The CDR3 DNA reads TGTGCCAGCCGACTACCCACCGGGGAGCTGTTTTTT.

This rearrangement joins TRBV10-2 to TRBJ2-1, with a tentative D call TRBD2 (6 bases). Per germline, CDR1 WSHSY and CDR2 SAAADI. This CDR3 is 13 amino acids long. The germline V and J ends were trimmed by 0 bases and 10 bases, with 10 bases remaining between them. The CDR3 is CASSESAGTEQFF. The CDR3 nucleotides are TGCGCCAGCAGTGAGTCGGCGGGAACCGAGCAGTTCTTC.

The chain recombines TRBV5-1 with TRBJ2-7; 8 positions match TRBD2. The CDR3 length is 17 residues. The V segment lost 2 bases and the J segment 6 bases; nucleotides outside the gene matches: 16. CDR1 and CDR2 (germline): SGHRS, YFSETQ. DNA for the CDR3: TGCGCCAGCAGCTTAGACAGCGGGACTAGAAGGTTTGCCGAGCAGTACTTC. Protein sequence: CASSLDSGTRRFAEQYF.

The V call is TRBV11-2, the J call TRBJ1-5; no definite D call. The CDR3 runs to 14 residues. Germline V gene lookup returns CDR1 SGHAT and CDR2 FQNNGV. Trimming left V 5 bases short and J 1 base short, with 9 bases between. The CDR3 protein is CASSGGLSNQPQHF. The CDR3 coding sequence is TGTGCCAGCAGCGGAGGGTTAAGCAATCAGCCCCAGCATTTT.

The V gene is TRBV30, the J gene TRBJ2-7; perhaps TRBD2 as D (7 bases). The germline V gene has CDR1 GTSNPN and CDR2 SVGIG (reference sequence). Trimming removed 2 bases from V and 4 bases from J, with 18 bases in between. The CDR3 has 15 amino acids. The CDR3 loop reads CAWSPGLGGGYEQYF. CDR3 sequence (DNA): TGTGCCTGGAGTCCGGGCTTGGGAGGGGGGTACGAGCAGTACTTC.

In its sample, this clone was seen once. In nucleotides, the CDR3 is TGTGCCAGCAGTGAAGGACAGGGCGGTTTCTACGAGCAGTACTTC. Protein product: CASSEGQGGFYEQYF. V gene TRBV6-1 combines with J gene TRBJ2-7; 7 nucleotides line up with TRBD1. The CDR3 length is 15 residues. Germline CDR1 MNHNS, CDR2 SASEGT. V shed 1 base, J shed 3 bases, and the junction held 6 bases outside the gene matches.

In this sample, this clone turned up a few times. The rearrangement links TRBV10-3 to TRBJ2-1, with 7 bases identical to TRBD2. Germline V gene lookup returns CDR1 ENHRY and CDR2 SYGVKD. CDR3 length equals 15 residues. With 0 bases clipped from V and 8 bases from J, the junction kept 7 bases outside the gene matches. The CDR3 protein is CAISESPAGEDEQFF. CDR3 bases: TGTGCCATCAGTGAGTCGCCGGCGGGAGAGGATGAGCAGTTCTTC.

The V and J genes are TRBV7-2 and TRBJ2-1; D uncertain. The CDR3 sequence is 13 residues long. The V and J ends lost 4 bases and 7 bases respectively, with 11 bases between them. Germline CDR1 SGHTA, CDR2 FQGNSA. The CDR3 spells CASSSPTSNEQFF. CDR3 coding DNA: TGTGCCAGCAGCTCACCTACTTCAAATGAGCAGTTCTTC.

The J gene is TRBJ1-2, the V gene TRBV6-5; TRBD1 agrees at 7 bases. The V gene's germline CDR1 is MNHEY and CDR2 SVGAGI. The CDR3 has 14 residues. The junction had 12 bases not matched to a gene; V was cut back by 8 bases and J by 6 bases. CDR3 loop: CASEDRVNLDGYTF. The CDR3 coding sequence is TGTGCCAGCGAAGACAGGGTAAATTTGGATGGCTACACCTTC.

CDR3 coding DNA: TGTGCCAGCAGTAGGACTAGCGGGAGCACAGATACGCAGTATTTT. It codes for CASSRTSGSTDTQYF. The genes are TRBV6-5 and TRBJ2-3, with 11 bases identical to TRBD2. The CDR3 sequence is 15 residues long. V trimming: 5 bases; J trimming: 0 bases; junction bases outside the gene matches: 1. Germline V gene lookup returns CDR1 MNHEY and CDR2 SVGAGI.

The chain couples TRBV6-5 to TRBJ1-1; TRBD1 matches 10 bases. The CDR3 has 15 residues. Trimming took 2 bases from V and 1 from J; bases not matched to a gene: 1. CDR1 is MNHEY, CDR2 SVGAGI, per germline. The CDR3 DNA is TGTGCCAGCAGTTACGGGGACAGGGGGAACACTGAAGCTTTCTTT. It codes for CASSYGDRGNTEAFF.